The 6 T cell receptor beta chains given below trace back to one sample, sequenced in a study of identical twins. Each CDR3 protein is one row after TCRdb ran MiXCR on the 5' RACE reads. There are roughly 770,000 distinct CDR3 sequences in the sample; 15% to 20% occur only once, and approximately 14% lies in the top ten. The same specimen was also included in a second study, on T cells expressing NK-cell markers.

Sequenced material: PBMCs. The source is a woman younger than 30 in good health.

This clonotype was observed a few times. The chain combines TRBV5-1 with TRBJ1-1, with D unclear. Germline V lookup: CDR1 SGHRS, CDR2 YFSETQ. Trimming took off 4 bases at V and 1 base at J, with 11 bases between the two ends. The CDR3 sequence is 14 residues long. The CDR3 bases are TGCGCCAGCAGCCCCGTTGCTGGGAACACTGAAGCTTTCTTT. Its translation is CASSPVAGNTEAFF.

This clonotype has only a few counts. The chain carries TRBV12-3 or TRBV12-4 and TRBJ2-3, with a possible D match to TRBD2 (5 bases). The ends were cut back, 5 bases at V and 2 bases at J, with 17 bases in the middle. The length of the CDR3 is 16 residues. The CDR3 DNA reads TGTGCCAGCAGTCCGGGGTACTCCACGGACACAGATACGCAGTATTTT. It encodes CASSPGYSTDTDTQYF.

This clonotype showed up just a few times. One end of the junction is discordant with germline, which a read error may explain. The chain recombines TRBV12-3 or TRBV12-4 with TRBJ1-1; a weak D match, TRBD1 (5 bases). This CDR3 region has 11 residues. The CDR3 protein is CASSSNRLRYF. The CDR3 DNA reads TGTGCCAGCAGTTCCAACAGGCTGCGTTACTTT.

J is TRBJ1-2 and V is TRBV4-1; D is uncertain. This CDR3 has 14 residues. Germline loops: CDR1 MGHRA, CDR2 YSYEKL. The V and J ends lost 2 bases and 7 bases respectively, with 14 bases between them. The CDR3, as DNA: TGCGCCAGCAGCCAAAGGGAAGCGGGCGGTGGCTACACCTTC. Its translation is CASSQREAGGGYTF.

In its sample, this clonotype was seen a few times. The chain joins TRBV6-1 to TRBJ1-1; TRBD1 matches 7 bases. Germline V gene sequence: CDR1 MNHNS, CDR2 SASEGT. V trimming: 6 bases; J trimming: 1 base; junction bases outside the gene matches: 8. CDR3 length: 15 residues. The CDR3 DNA reads as TGTGCCAGCAGCCGCGAGCAGGGGGGGAACACTGAAGCTTTCTTT. As protein: CASSREQGGNTEAFF.

This clonotype was picked up a small number of times. CDR3 DNA: TGTGCCAGCAGACGGGCGACTAGCGGGAATGAGCAGTTCTTC. As protein: CASRRATSGNEQFF. This rearrangement joins TRBV6-1 to TRBJ2-1, with 10 bases fitting TRBD2. Germline CDR1 is MNHNS and CDR2 is SASEGT. The CDR3 contains 14 residues. With 6 bases clipped from V and 7 bases from J, the junction kept 6 bases outside the gene matches.